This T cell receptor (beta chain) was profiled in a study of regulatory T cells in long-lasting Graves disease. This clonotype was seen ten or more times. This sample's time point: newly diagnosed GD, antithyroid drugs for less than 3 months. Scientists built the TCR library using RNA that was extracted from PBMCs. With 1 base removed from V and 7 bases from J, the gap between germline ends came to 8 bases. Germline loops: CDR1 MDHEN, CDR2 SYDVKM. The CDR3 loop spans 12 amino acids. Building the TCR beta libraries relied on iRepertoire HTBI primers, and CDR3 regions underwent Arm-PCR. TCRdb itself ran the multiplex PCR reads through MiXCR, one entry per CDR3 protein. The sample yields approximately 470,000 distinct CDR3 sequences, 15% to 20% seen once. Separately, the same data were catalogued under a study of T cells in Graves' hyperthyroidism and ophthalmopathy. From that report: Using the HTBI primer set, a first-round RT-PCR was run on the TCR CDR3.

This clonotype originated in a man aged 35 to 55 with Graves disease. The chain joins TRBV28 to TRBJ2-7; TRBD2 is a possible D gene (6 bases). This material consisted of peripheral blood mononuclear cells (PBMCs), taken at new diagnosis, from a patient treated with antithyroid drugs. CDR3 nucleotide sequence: TGTGCCAGCAGTTTATTGCGGGAAGAGCAGTACTTC. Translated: CASSLLREEQYF.